This TCR beta chain was captured in a study of OX40 agonist ivuxolimab in advanced cancers. Some background on the complete study: The costimulatory receptor OX40 (CD134) was targeted by ivuxolimab, a fully human IgG2 agonistic monoclonal antibody. Intravenous ivuxolimab was administered to patients every 2 weeks at six dose levels: 0.01, 0.1, 0.3, 1.5, 3 and 10 mg/kg. Of the roughly 51 patients in dose escalation, 19 had hepatocellular carcinoma, around 15 had melanoma, 9 had renal cell carcinoma and 9 had head and neck cancer. The dose-escalation cohort was 80% to 90% male with a mean age of about 54 years, ranging from 23 to 79. Prior anti-PD-1, anti-PD-L1 or anti-CTLA-4 therapy was permitted, and checkpoint inhibitors had been received by about two fifths of dose-escalation patients. Partial responses occurred in three dose-escalation patients, of whom one had hepatocellular carcinoma and two had cutaneous melanoma. Peripheral TCRbeta sequencing was intended to test whether TCR sequence diversity was altered and clonal T-cell expansion was caused by ivuxolimab. The monotherapy dose-escalation portion (N of about 52 patients) of the phase I ivuxolimab trial is reported in the paper. Here is what the overall study found, with its caveats: At doses of 0.1 to 3.0 mg/kg, clonal expansion of both CD4+ and CD8+ blood T cells was observed from baseline to week 6. Antigen specificity was not determined for the clonally expanded peripheral T cells. In the 0.1-3.0 mg/kg groups, partial responders had among the lowest normalized peripheral clonal expansion, particularly in CD8+ T cells. Low levels of normalized T-cell clonal expansion were also seen in some nonresponding patients. After ivuxolimab, CD8+ T cells had more expanded clones than CD4+ T cells on average.

The trial excluded patients who had a history of autoimmune disease or were on systemic immunosuppression. Peripheral blood for TCR sequencing was collected from all dose cohorts at baseline, on cycle 4 day 1, and on cycle 7 day 1. Samples came from an open-label, multicenter, first-in-human phase I dose-escalation trial of ivuxolimab. Adults with locally advanced or metastatic melanoma, renal cell, hepatocellular, or head and neck squamous cell carcinoma were enrolled in the trial. Before TCR sequencing, CD4+ T cells and CD8+ T cells from peripheral blood were sorted into separate populations. Germline trimming amounts to 0 bases on V and 2 bases on J, with 3 as the count of junction bases outside the gene matches. The CDR1 and CDR2 encoded by the germline V gene are LGHNA and YSLEER. Measured from the cysteine to the phenylalanine, the CDR3 is 15 residues long. Of all the DNA, just the CDR3 is kept, 45 bases in frame from base 1.

Genomic DNA was extracted from sorted cells for sequencing of the TCRbeta CDR3 region. The immunoSEQ Assay was used to sequence the TCRbeta CDR3 regions. This immuneACCESS table, as held by TCRdb, lists in-frame sequences with V and J called but not all clones. Of the missing ones, under half trace to an unresolved V gene in checked studies; the others have no known cause. The sample yields 65,000 to 100,000 clones; 84% were counted once. Around 7% of the sample lies in the top ten. Notes on this clone: Its antigen target is currently unknown. There are no base qualities to consult, and no much larger clone falls within one base.

The chain is assembled from TRBV4-3 and TRBJ2-7; 8 bases in between match TRBD2. The TCR originated in an adult with an advanced solid tumor such as melanoma, head and neck, liver or kidney cancer. Sequenced material: CD4+ or CD8+ T cells sorted from blood, taken in a trial of the OX40 agonist ivuxolimab. CDR3 reads: CASSQDTSGTYEQYF. The DNA sequence is given as TGCGCCAGCAGCCAAGATACTAGCGGTACCTACGAGCAGTACTTC.